The T cell receptor (beta chain) described here comes from a study of graft-versus-host responses after intestinal transplantation. Whole-study context: Every transplant recipient was induced with anti-thymocyte globulin, then maintained on tacrolimus and steroids for 2 to 4 years. Regarding the study as a whole: Recipient-marrow GvH clones were detected, some having first appeared in ileum or blood. After transplant, early declines in HvG clones were associated with peak levels of circulating GvH clones.

The researchers put roughly 200,000 CFSE-labeled responder cells into plates with roughly 200,000 irradiated, violet-dye-labeled stimulator cells. Relative to its sample, this clone is medium-sized. Looked up from germline, CDR1 is SGHDT and CDR2 is YYEEEE. V trimming: 4 bases; J trimming: 0 bases; junction bases outside the gene matches: 2. The CDR3 has 15 residues. Repertoires were generated with immunoSEQ multiplex PCR, while TCRdb's copy carries only in-frame clones and drops some. The table shows about 5,500 clones, with roughly 30% occurring only once. This TCR derives from a human patient who was an organ donor for intestinal transplantation. Sample: alloreactive CD4+ T cells from a mixed lymphocyte reaction culture, taken before transplantation. The subset here: CFSE-low proliferating T cells sorted from approximately 6-day pre-transplant mixed lymphocyte reaction (GvH or HvG direction). This sequence joins TRBV5-6 and TRBJ2-1; 9 nucleotides align to TRBD1. CDR3 sequence: CASSGTGSSYNEQFF. DNA for the CDR3: TGTGCCAGCAGCGGGACAGGGAGCTCCTACAATGAGCAGTTCTTC.